This TCR beta chain was observed in a study of beta chain features in type 1 diabetes. Points from the study as a whole: For Type 1 diabetes patients, all four CD4+ subsets carried TCRB CDR3s that were moderately but significantly shorter.

A word on this clone: Its antigen is as yet unknown.

Losses at the gene ends were 4 bases for V and 4 bases for J; bases not matched to a gene: 7. Germline values: CDR1 SNHLY, CDR2 FYNNEI. CDR3 length: 15 amino acids. Isolated RNA was reverse transcribed in full, so expressed TCRB transcripts were sequenced. Some clones are missing from TCRdb's copy, which holds only in-frame ones; the method was immunoSEQ multiplex PCR. This table holds roughly 350,000 clones, approximately 11% found once. The sequencing input was naive CD4+ T cells from blood. This TCR derives from a woman under 40 in good health. V is TRBV2 and J is TRBJ2-7; 10 bases are shared with TRBD2. DNA of the CDR3: TGTGCCAGCAGTGCAGCTAGCGGGAGTTCGTACGAGCAGTACTTC. Amino acids: CASSAASGSSYEQYF.